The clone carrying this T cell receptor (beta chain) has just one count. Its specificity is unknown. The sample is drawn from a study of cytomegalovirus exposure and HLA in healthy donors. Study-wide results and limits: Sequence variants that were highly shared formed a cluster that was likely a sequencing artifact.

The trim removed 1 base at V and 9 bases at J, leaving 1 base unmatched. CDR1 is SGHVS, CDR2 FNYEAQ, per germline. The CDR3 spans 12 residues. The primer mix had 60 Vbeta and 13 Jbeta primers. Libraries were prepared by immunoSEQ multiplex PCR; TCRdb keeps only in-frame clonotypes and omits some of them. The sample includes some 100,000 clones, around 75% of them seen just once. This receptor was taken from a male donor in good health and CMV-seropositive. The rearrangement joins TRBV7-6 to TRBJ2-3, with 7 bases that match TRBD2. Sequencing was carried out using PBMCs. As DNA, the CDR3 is TGTGCCAGCAGCTTAGGAGCGGGGACGCAGTATTTT. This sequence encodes CASSLGAGTQYF. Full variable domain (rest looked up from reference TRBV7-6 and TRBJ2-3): GAGVSQSPRYKVTKRGQDVALRCDPISGHVSLYWYRQALGQGPEFLTYFNYEAQQDKSGLPNDRFSAERPEGSISTLTIQRTEQRDSAMYRCASSLGAGTQYFGPGTRLTVL.